The 8 T cell receptor beta chains below all came from one sample that was sequenced in a study of T cells in Graves' hyperthyroidism and ophthalmopathy (dated by TCRdb to about 2019). Library generation was performed with multiplex PCR. Sequencing was performed on an Illumina HiSeq 2000. The TCR beta CDR3 regions were amplified from RNA transcripts. The TCR CDR3 was subjected to a first round of RT-PCR using the HTBI primer set and the Qiagen OneStep RT-PCR kit. TCRdb reanalyzed the raw reads on its own, using fastp at Q25 for trimming and MiXCR for clone calling, and kept in-frame beta chains. Each entry is one CDR3 protein sequence, shown with its most common DNA and genes. The sample records about 700,000 distinct CDR3 sequences, nearly 45% of which are singletons. Clones ranked in the top ten supply about 7.7% of the sample. Sequencing was performed on peripheral blood or thyroid tissue (not recorded which). All receptors come from an adult man with Graves' disease, either hyperthyroidism or ophthalmopathy (not recorded which).

The genes are TRBV12-3 or TRBV12-4 and TRBJ1-5; D perhaps matches TRBD1 (5 bases). Deletions cut 7 bases from V and 2 bases from J, with 15 bases between. The CDR3 is 15 residues long. The CDR3 nucleotides read TGTGCCAGCAACTTGGATTTGGGGGGCAATCAGCCCCAGCATTTT. As protein: CASNLDLGGNQPQHF.

The chain couples TRBV29-1 to TRBJ1-3, with D tentatively TRBD1 (6 bases). Germline V CDR1 and CDR2: SQVTM, ANQGSEA. CDR3 length: 13 residues. V was pared by 6 bases and J by 9 bases, with 18 bases between. In DNA form, the CDR3 reads TGCAGCGTCCGTGGGGGGGGCGGGGGCACCATATATTTT. It encodes CSVRGGGGGTIYF.

The gene calls are TRBV9 and TRBJ1-5; no clear D. The CDR3 has 12 residues. Trimming stripped 7 bases from V and 6 bases from J, with 11 bases between. The germline V gene encodes CDR1 SGDLS and CDR2 YYNGEE. The CDR3 coding sequence is TGTGCCAGCGGTGGGTCGGGTCAGCCCCAGCATTTT. Translated: CASGGSGQPQHF.

V usage is TRBV5-1 and J usage is TRBJ1-2, with D possibly TRBD1 on 5 matching bases. Trimming removed 1 base from V and 6 bases from J, with 19 bases in between. Per germline, CDR1 SGHRS and CDR2 YFSETQ. CDR3 length: 16 residues. The CDR3 region is CASSLFRGSPPDGYTF. DNA for the CDR3: TGCGCCAGCAGCTTGTTTAGGGGCAGTCCGCCCGATGGCTACACCTTC.

This clonotype was recorded many times. The chain is built from TRBV7-8 and TRBJ1-1; D uncertain. Per germline, CDR1 SGHVS and CDR2 FQNEAQ. CDR3 length: 12 amino acids. Trimming removed 7 bases at V and 13 bases at J, with 19 bases between. The CDR3 reads CASTEVKTVGFF. In DNA, the CDR3 is TGTGCCAGCACCGAAGTGAAAACAGTTGGTTTCTTT.

The CDR3 loop reads CASSNALRDRNSYEQYF. The CDR3 bases are TGTGCCAGCAGTAACGCTCTGAGGGACAGGAACTCCTACGAGCAGTACTTC. The gene calls are TRBV6-5 and TRBJ2-7; 8 nucleotides match TRBD1. V lost 5 bases, J lost 0 bases, and 12 bases stayed unmatched. The CDR3 is made up of 17 amino acids. The germline V gene encodes CDR1 MNHEY and CDR2 SVGAGI.

The genes are TRBV20-1 and TRBJ1-3; D is ambiguous. The CDR3 totals 14 residues. Germline CDR1 and CDR2: DFQATT and SNEGSKA (reference sequence). V lost 1 base and J 0 bases, leaving 7 bases between the germline ends. This chain's CDR3 is CSARGAVSGNTIYF. In DNA, the CDR3 is TGCAGTGCTAGAGGTGCAGTCTCTGGAAACACCATATATTTT.

This rearrangement joins TRBV5-1 to TRBJ1-1, with 9 bases that match TRBD1. V shed 3 bases and J 0 bases; nucleotides not matched to a gene: 6. The CDR3 totals 16 residues. The germline gives CDR1 SGHRS, CDR2 YFSETQ. The CDR3 coding sequence is TGCGCCAGCAGCTATCGACAGGGGGGGGTGAACACTGAAGCTTTCTTT. Translating gives CASSYRQGGVNTEAFF.